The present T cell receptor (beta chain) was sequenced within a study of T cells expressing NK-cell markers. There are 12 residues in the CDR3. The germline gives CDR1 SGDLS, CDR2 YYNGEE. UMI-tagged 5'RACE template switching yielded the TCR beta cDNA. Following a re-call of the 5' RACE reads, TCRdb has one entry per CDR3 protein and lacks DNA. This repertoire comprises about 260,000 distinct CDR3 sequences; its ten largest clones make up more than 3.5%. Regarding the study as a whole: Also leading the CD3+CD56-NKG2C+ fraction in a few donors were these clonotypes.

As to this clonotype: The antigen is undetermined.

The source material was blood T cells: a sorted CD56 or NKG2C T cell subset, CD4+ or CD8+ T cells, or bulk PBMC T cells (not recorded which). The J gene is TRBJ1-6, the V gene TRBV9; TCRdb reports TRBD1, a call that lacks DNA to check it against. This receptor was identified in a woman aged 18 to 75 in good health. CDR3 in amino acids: CASRDSNSPLHF.